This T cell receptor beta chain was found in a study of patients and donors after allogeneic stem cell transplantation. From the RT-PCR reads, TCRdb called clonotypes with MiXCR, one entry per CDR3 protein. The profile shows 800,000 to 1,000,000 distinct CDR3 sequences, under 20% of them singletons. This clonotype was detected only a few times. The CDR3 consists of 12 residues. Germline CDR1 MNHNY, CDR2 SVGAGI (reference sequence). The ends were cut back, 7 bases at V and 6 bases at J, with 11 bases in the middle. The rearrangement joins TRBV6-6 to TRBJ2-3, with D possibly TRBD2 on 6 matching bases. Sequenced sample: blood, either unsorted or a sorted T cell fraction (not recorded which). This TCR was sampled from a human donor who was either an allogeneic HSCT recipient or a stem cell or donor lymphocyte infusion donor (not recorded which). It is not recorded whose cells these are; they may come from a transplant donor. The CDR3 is CASTRRGDTQYF. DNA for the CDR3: TGTGCCAGCACCCGCCGGGGGGATACGCAGTATTTT.